A selection of T cell receptor beta chains follows, all from one sample in a study of blood T cell repertoires in COVID-19. TCRdb's copy holds only in-frame clones and misses some; the assay was immunoSEQ multiplex PCR. The sample includes 250,000 to 300,000 clones, approximately 83% of them seen just once. The source material was peripheral blood. These receptors all come from a woman in her seventies with acute or convalescent COVID-19. Each CDR3 is given without its conserved first and last residue. Clone size is not always given. Where it is, it says once, few, many or a class for expanded clones.

>TRBV6-1|NA|TRBJ2-7
ASSEATGLTHEQY
>TRBV7-9|NA|TRBJ2-2
ASSAAGRGTGELF
>TRBV3-1/TRBV3-2|NA|TRBJ2-1
ASSKLAGVYNEQF
>TRBV5-6|NA|TRBJ2-3
ASSFSPTSGRDTQY
>TRBV19|NA|TRBJ1-2
ASSEGRGYGYT
>TRBV30|NA|TRBJ1-1
AWRAGRANTEAF
>TRBV14|NA|TRBJ2-7
ASSQGRGRYEQY
>TRBV7-9|few|TRBJ2-5
ASSLGTAFQETQY
>TRBV2|once|TRBJ1-5
ASRGDNQPQH
>TRBV9|once|TRBJ2-3
ASSVEGLAGAHTQY
>TRBV7-9|NA|TRBJ1-2
ASSLMGQRYGYI
>TRBV19|few|TRBJ1-5
ASSILDRGVNQPQH
>TRBV7-2|few|TRBJ1-5
ASSSRSNQPQH
>TRBV4-2|NA|TRBJ2-3
ASSPKLAGAFSTDTQY
>TRBV29-1|NA|TRBJ1-5
SVSEGRGNQPQH
>TRBV19|NA|TRBJ1-4
ASSPGTTNEKLF
>TRBV9|NA|TRBJ2-1
ASSPPPGAYNEQF
>TRBV5-1|NA|TRBJ1-3
ASSPRTGGSNTIY
>TRBV12-3/TRBV12-4|few|TRBJ1-6
ASKPDSNSPLH
>TRBV6-6|NA|TRBJ2-7
ASSSTSLAGLYEQY
>TRBV4-2|NA|TRBJ1-6
ASSLARGEGKSPLH
>TRBV10-1|NA|TRBJ2-5
ASSESKRGRETQY
>TRBV3-1/TRBV3-2|NA|TRBJ1-2
ASSQDAVTNYGYT
>TRBV2|NA|TRBJ2-3
ASSLGADTDTQY
>TRBV18|NA|TRBJ1-3
ASSPRLADSSGNTIY
>TRBV10-3|NA|TRBJ2-3
AISESGRGGTDTQY
>TRBV5-4|NA|TRBJ1-2
ASSPGFVRPALYGYT
>TRBV4-1|few|TRBJ2-7
ASSQKGYGGKQY
>TRBV7-2|once|TRBJ2-1
ASSLDRGTYNEQF
>TRBV2|NA|TRBJ2-7
ASIEGLAGTHEQY
>TRBV5-5|many|TRBJ1-1
ASRSGTVSLWSLNTEAF
>TRBV6-6|NA|TRBJ2-7
ASISGTGTVYEQY
>TRBV2|NA|TRBJ2-7
ASSWGDPYEQY
>TRBV6-5|few|TRBJ2-1
ASTRPSGEQF
>TRBV2|NA|TRBJ2-2
ASSLKRANTGELF
>TRBV25-1|NA|TRBJ2-1
ASTPPARQTLGEQF
>TRBV6-1|once|TRBJ2-3
ASSDQIAGRTDTQY
>TRBV12-3/TRBV12-4|NA|TRBJ1-2
ASSQTGFYGYT
>TRBV5-1|NA|TRBJ1-1
ASSLVAGDTEAF
>TRBV19|NA|TRBJ1-5
ASSITRQPQH
>TRBV2|NA|TRBJ1-2
ASSERGQGDYGYT
>TRBV5-4|few|TRBJ1-2
ASSLAGTGGAGGYT
>TRBV7-9|NA|TRBJ1-1
ASSLQSNTEAF
>TRBV4-1|NA|TRBJ1-5
ASSQVPVDRGHQPQH